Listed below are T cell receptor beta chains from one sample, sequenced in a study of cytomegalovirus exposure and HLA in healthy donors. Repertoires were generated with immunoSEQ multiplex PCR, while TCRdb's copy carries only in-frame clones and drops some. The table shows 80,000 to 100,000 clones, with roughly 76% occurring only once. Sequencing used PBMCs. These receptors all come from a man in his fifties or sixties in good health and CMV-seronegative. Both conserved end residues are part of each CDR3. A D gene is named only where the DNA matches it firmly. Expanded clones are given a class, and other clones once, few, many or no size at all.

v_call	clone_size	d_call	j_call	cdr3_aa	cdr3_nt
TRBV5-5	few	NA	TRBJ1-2	CASSLSPGPYGYTF	TGTGCCAGCAGCTTGAGTCCAGGGCCCTATGGCTACACCTTC
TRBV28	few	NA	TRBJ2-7	CASSLVGSSYEQYF	TGTGCCAGCAGTTTAGTCGGGAGCTCCTACGAGCAGTACTTC
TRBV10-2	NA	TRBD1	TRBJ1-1	CASSRQGGTEAFF	TGCGCCAGCAGTAGACAGGGAGGAACTGAAGCTTTCTTT
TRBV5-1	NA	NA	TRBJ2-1	CASSLSPSVENEQFF	TGCGCCAGCAGCTTGTCGCCTAGCGTGGAAAATGAGCAGTTCTTC
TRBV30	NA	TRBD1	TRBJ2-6	CAWSRGQPGANVLTF	TGTGCCTGGAGTAGGGGGCAGCCTGGGGCCAACGTCCTGACTTTC
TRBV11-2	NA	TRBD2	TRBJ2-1	CASSQQGLAGGNNEQFF	TGTGCCAGCAGCCAACAAGGACTAGCGGGGGGTAACAATGAGCAGTTCTTC
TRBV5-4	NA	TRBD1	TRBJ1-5	CASSSDFRDRGDYSNQPQHF	TGTGCCAGCAGCTCCGACTTTAGGGACAGGGGGGATTATAGCAATCAGCCCCAGCATTTT
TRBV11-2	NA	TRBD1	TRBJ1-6	CASSLGQGWPLHF	TGTGCCAGCAGCTTGGGACAGGGGTGGCCCCTCCACTTT
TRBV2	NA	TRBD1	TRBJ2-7	CASSGNRGSGYEQYF	TGTGCCAGCAGTGGAAACAGGGGGTCAGGGTACGAGCAGTACTTC
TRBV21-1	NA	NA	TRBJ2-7	CASSKGATSGSYEQYF	TGTGCCAGCAGCAAAGGGGCAACTAGCGGTTCCTACGAGCAGTACTTC
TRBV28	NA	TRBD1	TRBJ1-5	CASSLGWGQGAGDNQPQHF	TGTGCCAGCAGTTTAGGGTGGGGACAGGGGGCGGGCGACAATCAGCCCCAGCATTTT
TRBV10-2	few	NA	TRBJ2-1	CASSDIEGVNEQFF	TGCGCCAGCAGTGACATTGAGGGTGTTAATGAGCAGTTCTTC
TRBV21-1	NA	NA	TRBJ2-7	CASSKDRVLCYEQYF	TGTGCCAGCAGCAAAGACAGGGTTCTTTGCTACGAGCAGTACTTC
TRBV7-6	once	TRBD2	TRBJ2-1	CASSLGVGGGSYNEQFF	TGTGCCAGCAGCTTAGGGGTCGGCGGGGGCTCCTACAATGAGCAGTTCTTC
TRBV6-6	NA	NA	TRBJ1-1	CASSIRDIGFEAFF	TGTGCCAGCAGTATCCGGGACATCGGGTTCGAAGCTTTCTTT
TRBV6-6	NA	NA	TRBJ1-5	CASTLRQANQPQHF	TGTGCCAGCACTCTAAGACAGGCTAATCAGCCCCAGCATTTT
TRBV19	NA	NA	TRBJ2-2	CASSIFGLGRMNTGELFF	TGTGCCAGTAGTATTTTTGGGTTGGGCAGGATGAACACCGGGGAGCTGTTTTTT
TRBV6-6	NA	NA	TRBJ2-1	CASSWSIHEQFF	TGTGCCAGCAGTTGGTCTATCCATGAGCAGTTCTTC
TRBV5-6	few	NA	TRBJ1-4	CASSSTATNEKLFF	TGTGCCAGCAGCTCTACAGCAACTAATGAAAAACTGTTTTTT
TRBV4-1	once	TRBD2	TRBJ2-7	CASSQYFGGELYEQYF	TGCGCCAGCAGCCAATACTTTGGGGGGGAACTATACGAGCAGTACTTC
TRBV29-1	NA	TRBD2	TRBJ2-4	CSVVGLAAKNIQYF	TGCAGCGTTGTTGGGCTAGCGGCGAAAAACATTCAGTACTTC
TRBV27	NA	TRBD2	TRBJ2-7	CASSSPAGRPYEQYF	TGTGCCAGCAGTTCGCCAGCGGGAAGACCCTACGAGCAGTACTTC
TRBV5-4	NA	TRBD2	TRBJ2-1	CASRLAGVYNEQFF	TGTGCCAGCAGACTAGCGGGAGTTTACAATGAGCAGTTCTTC
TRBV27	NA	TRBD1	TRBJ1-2	CASSTGVAGYTF	TGTGCCAGCTCGACAGGGGTTGCTGGCTACACCTTC
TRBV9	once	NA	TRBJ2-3	CASSVAGGSSTDTQYF	TGTGCCAGCAGCGTAGCTGGCGGATCTAGCACAGATACGCAGTATTTT
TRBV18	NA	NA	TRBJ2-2	CASSPTRDTGELFF	TGTGCCAGCTCACCCACTCGGGACACCGGGGAGCTGTTTTTT
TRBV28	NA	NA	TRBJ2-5	CASSSGVPETQYF	TGTGCCAGCTCTTCGGGGGTCCCGGAGACCCAGTACTTC
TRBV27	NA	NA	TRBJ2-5	CASIYQETQYF	TGTGCCAGCATCTATCAAGAGACCCAGTACTTC
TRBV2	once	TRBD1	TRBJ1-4	CASSEGVPGGLGEKLFF	TGTGCCAGCAGTGAGGGCGTCCCAGGGGGCCTTGGGGAAAAACTGTTTTTT
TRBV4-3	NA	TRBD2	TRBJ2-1	CASRIPALAVDNEQFF	TGCGCCAGCAGAATTCCTGCCCTAGCGGTAGACAATGAGCAGTTCTTC
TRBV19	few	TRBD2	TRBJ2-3	CASSVTHRTSGGADTQYF	TGTGCCAGTAGTGTTACACACCGGACTAGCGGGGGTGCAGATACGCAGTATTTT
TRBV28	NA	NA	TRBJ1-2	CASSFVENYGYTF	TGTGCCAGCAGTTTCGTAGAAAACTATGGCTACACCTTC
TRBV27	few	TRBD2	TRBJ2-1	CASSLSPSTSVNEQFF	TGTGCCAGCAGTTTATCCCCGTCGACTAGCGTCAATGAGCAGTTCTTC
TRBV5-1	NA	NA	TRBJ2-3	CASSSWTDSRDTQYF	TGCGCCAGCAGCTCCTGGACAGACTCGAGAGATACGCAGTATTTT
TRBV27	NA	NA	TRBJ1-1	CAIKRGTEAFF	TGTGCCATCAAACGGGGGACTGAAGCTTTCTTT
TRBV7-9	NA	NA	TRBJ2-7	CASSPQLYEQYF	TGTGCCAGCAGCCCCCAGTTATACGAGCAGTACTTC
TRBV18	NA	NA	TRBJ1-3	CASSPSSQNTIYF	TGTGCCAGCTCACCTTCGAGTCAAAACACCATATATTTT
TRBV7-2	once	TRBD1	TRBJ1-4	CASSRQGAREKLFF	TGTGCCAGCAGCCGCCAGGGGGCGCGTGAAAAACTGTTTTTT
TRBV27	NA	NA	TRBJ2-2	CASSLGGAGELFF	TGTGCCAGCAGTTTAGGCGGGGCCGGGGAGCTGTTTTTT
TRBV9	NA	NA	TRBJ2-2	CASTSKNTGELFF	TGTGCCAGCACCAGTAAAAACACCGGGGAGCTGTTTTTT
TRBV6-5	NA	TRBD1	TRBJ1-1	CASSTTTGAPAEAFF	TGTGCCAGCAGTACAACAACAGGGGCGCCTGCTGAAGCTTTCTTT
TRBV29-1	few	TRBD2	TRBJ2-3	CSVGWNRSGGFTDTQYF	TGCAGCGTTGGGTGGAACCGTAGCGGGGGGTTCACAGATACGCAGTATTTT
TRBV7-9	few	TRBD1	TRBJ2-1	CASRRQGDEQFF	TGTGCCAGCAGGAGACAGGGAGATGAGCAGTTCTTC
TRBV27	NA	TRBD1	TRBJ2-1	CASSLGQGFNEQFF	TGTGCCAGCAGTTTAGGACAGGGGTTTAATGAGCAGTTCTTC
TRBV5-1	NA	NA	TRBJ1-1	CASSLDSLGTEAFF	TGCGCCAGCAGCTTGGACAGTCTGGGCACTGAAGCTTTCTTT